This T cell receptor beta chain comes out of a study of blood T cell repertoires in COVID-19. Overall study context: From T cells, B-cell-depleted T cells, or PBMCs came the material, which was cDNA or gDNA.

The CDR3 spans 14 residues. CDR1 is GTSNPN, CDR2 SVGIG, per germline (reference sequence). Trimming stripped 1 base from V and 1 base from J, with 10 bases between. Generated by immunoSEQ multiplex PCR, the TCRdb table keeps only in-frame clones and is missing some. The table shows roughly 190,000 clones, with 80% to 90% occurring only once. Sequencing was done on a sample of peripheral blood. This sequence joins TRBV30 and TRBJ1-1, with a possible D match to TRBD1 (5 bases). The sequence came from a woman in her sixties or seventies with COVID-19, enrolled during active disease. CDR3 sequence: CAWSGGLSNTEAFF. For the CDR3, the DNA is TGTGCCTGGAGTGGGGGACTTTCGAACACTGAAGCTTTCTTT. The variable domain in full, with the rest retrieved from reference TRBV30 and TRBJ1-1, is SQTIHQWPATLVQPVGSPLSLECTVEGTSNPNLYWYRQAAGRGLQLLFYSVGIGQISSEVPQNLSASRPQDRQFILSSKKLLLSDSGFYLCAWSGGLSNTEAFFGQGTRLTVV.